This T cell receptor (beta chain) is from a study of blood T cell repertoires in COVID-19. The wider study: Samples of COVID-19 (acute and convalescent) were obtained from the United States, Italy and Spain.

Per the study methods: From reference gene primer amplification, estimates of nucleated cell counts were derived. Generated by immunoSEQ multiplex PCR, the TCRdb table keeps only in-frame clones and is missing some. For V, J and clone size, that table is used; D and trimming come from the DNA. The sample yields about 120,000 clones, 90% seen once. The CDR3 is 14 amino acids. V was cut by 5 bases and J by 4 bases, with 13 bases left in between. Germline CDR1 and CDR2: MDHEN and SYDVKM. Source material: peripheral blood. V gene TRBV28 combines with J gene TRBJ2-3; D possibly corresponds to TRBD2 (5 bases). The TCR was taken from a human donor with active COVID-19. The donor label of this sample is uncertain. In DNA form, the CDR3 reads TGTGCCAGCAGTCATCAGGACGGGGCAGATACGCAGTATTTT. Protein sequence: CASSHQDGADTQYF.